This T cell receptor beta chain is from a study of T cells after yellow fever vaccination. Study in general: In the case of low-cell-number fractions, SMART-Seq v4 Ultra Low Input was used for preparation.

Germline-derived CDR1 and CDR2 are MNHEY and SMNVEV (reference sequence). The CDR3 totals 16 residues. After removal of 5 bases from V and 4 bases from J, the junction contained 13 bases not matched to a gene. There are many counts of this clonotype. The target antigen is unknown. From the 5' RACE reads, TCRdb called clonotypes with MiXCR, one entry per CDR3 protein. The table records fewer than 350,000 distinct CDR3 sequences, around 3.6% of them present only once. General study results and limits: A weaker secondary response peaked on day 5, the primary on day 15. In post-booster samples, most primary-vaccination clones reappeared (about 95% CD4, nearly 90% CD8). There was a small share of clonotypes that showed up in both the CD4 and CD8 compartments.

The chain links TRBV27 to TRBJ2-5, with 7 bases identical to TRBD1. This sample comprised PBMCs, obtained on the day of the yellow fever booster vaccination. The source is a man aged 18 to 30 who received the YFV17D yellow fever vaccine. The CDR3 region is CASSPSTGNWAETQYF. CDR3 DNA: TGTGCCAGCAGTCCTTCGACAGGGAATTGGGCAGAGACCCAGTACTTC.